Each of the 13 T cell receptor beta chains below was sequenced from the same sample in a study of T cells in Graves' hyperthyroidism and ophthalmopathy. The investigators amplified TCR beta CDR3 regions from RNA transcripts. The primer set for the first-round RT-PCR of the TCR CDR3 was HTBI. TCRdb independently ran MiXCR on the multiplex PCR reads; one entry per CDR3 protein. The sample carries hundreds of thousands of distinct CDR3 sequences, approximately 22% recorded once. Specimen: blood. These receptors all stem from a woman aged 65 to 85 with Graves' ophthalmopathy.

This clonotype was seen only a few times. The chain carries TRBV12-5 and TRBJ2-7; a weak D match, TRBD2 (5 bases). The V gene's germline CDR1 is LGHNT and CDR2 FRNRAP. The CDR3 length is 18 residues. V lost 0 bases, J lost 7 bases, and 25 bases lay in between. Here the CDR3 reads CASGLVLNPGSLLEEQYF. The CDR3 nucleotides are TGTGCTAGTGGTTTGGTACTTAATCCGGGATCCCTCTTGGAGGAGCAGTACTTC.

Only a few counts were recorded for this clonotype. This chain joins TRBV12-3 or TRBV12-4 and TRBJ1-3; D perhaps matches TRBD1 (6 bases). The CDR3 consists of 15 residues. Between the trimmed V and J ends, which lost 3 bases and 3 bases, there was a span of 12 bases. In DNA form, the CDR3 reads TGTGCCAGCAGTTTTGCTCAGGGGATTGGAAACACCATATATTTT. Its translation is CASSFAQGIGNTIYF.

The chain carries TRBV3-1 and TRBJ2-2, with D perhaps TRBD2 (6 bases). Deletions cut 4 bases from V and 4 bases from J, with 19 bases between. Germline-derived CDR1 and CDR2 are LGHDT and YNNKEL (reference sequence). The CDR3 runs to 17 residues. CDR3 region: CASSPRTVAAVTGELFF. CDR3 nucleotide sequence: TGTGCCAGCAGCCCCAGGACGGTAGCGGCAGTCACCGGGGAGCTGTTTTTT.

This chain connects TRBV7-8 to TRBJ2-1, with no clear D. V dropped 3 bases and J dropped 8 bases, with 8 bases sitting between them. The CDR3 spans 12 residues. Germline-derived CDR1 and CDR2 are SGHVS and FQNEAQ. The CDR3 is CASSFRYYEQFF. CDR3 coding DNA: TGTGCCAGCAGCTTTAGGTACTATGAGCAGTTCTTC.

In its sample, this clonotype was seen many times. The rearrangement links TRBV30 to TRBJ1-1; D ambiguous. The CDR3 has 11 amino acids. Looked up from germline, CDR1 is GTSNPN and CDR2 is SVGIG (reference sequence). CDR3 residues: CGANRNTEAFF. DNA of the CDR3: TGTGGGGCCAATCGGAACACTGAAGCTTTCTTT.

V usage is TRBV14 and J usage is TRBJ2-5; D might be TRBD1 (6 bases). CDR3 length: 13 residues. Germline CDR1 is SGHDN and CDR2 is FVKESK. The V end was cut by 5 bases, the J end by 4 bases, with 11 bases between. CDR3 sequence: CASSTGFSETQYF. In DNA, the CDR3 is TGTGCCAGCAGCACAGGGTTTTCAGAGACCCAGTACTTC.

The chain uses TRBV29-1 and TRBJ2-7, with D maybe TRBD2 (5 bases). Germline V gene sequence: CDR1 SQVTM, CDR2 ANQGSEA. This CDR3 comprises 11 residues. Deletions cut 6 bases from V and 5 bases from J, with 11 bases between. Written as DNA, the CDR3 is TGCAGCGTCGGACTCCCCAACGAGCAGTACTTC. This gives the protein CSVGLPNEQYF.

This clonotype was seen at least ten times. The V gene is TRBV28, the J gene TRBJ1-5, with 8 bases matching TRBD1. The germline CDR1 and CDR2 sequences are MDHEN and SYDVKM. Trimming at V came to 5 bases and at J to 5 bases, leaving 8 bases not matched to a gene. This CDR3 is built from 15 residues. CDR3 in amino acids: CASSPLRTGYQPQHF. Here the CDR3 DNA reads TGTGCCAGCAGTCCATTGCGGACAGGGTATCAGCCCCAGCATTTT.

This clonotype was observed a handful of times. The chain joins TRBV3-1 to TRBJ1-2; perhaps TRBD1 as D (5 bases). Deletions cut 2 bases from V and 3 bases from J, with 13 bases between. CDR3 length: 15 amino acids. Per the germline V gene, CDR1 is LGHDT and CDR2 is YNNKEL (reference sequence). CDR3 DNA sequence: TGTGCCAGCAGCCAAAGGGGAGGGATGGACTATGGCTACACCTTC. As protein: CASSQRGGMDYGYTF. Full variable domain (outside the CDR3, taken from reference TRBV3-1 and TRBJ1-2): DTAVSQTPKYLVTQMGNDKSIKCEQNLGHDTMYWYKQDSKKFLKIMFSYNNKELIINETVPNRFSPKSPDKAHLNLHINSLELGDSAVYFCASSQRGGMDYGYTFGSGTRLTVV.

The CDR3 loop is CASTSAGGPTDTQYF. As DNA, the CDR3 is TGTGCCAGCACCTCAGCGGGAGGCCCCACAGATACGCAGTATTTT. The chain links TRBV12-3 or TRBV12-4 to TRBJ2-3; 9 positions agree with TRBD2. J lost 2 bases, V lost 7 bases, and 7 bases had no gene match. The CDR3 contains 15 residues.

This clonotype was counted at least ten times. The V and J genes are TRBV2 and TRBJ2-1; 7 bases are shared with TRBD1. The CDR3 totals 15 residues. V lost 4 bases and J lost 1; bases outside the gene matches: 4. Germline assignment: CDR1 SNHLY and CDR2 FYNNEI. The CDR3 coding sequence is TGTGCCAGCAGTGGCCGGGACAGATCCTACAATGAGCAGTTCTTC. It codes for CASSGRDRSYNEQFF.

This rearrangement joins TRBV10-3 to TRBJ2-7; D remains unclear. In germline, CDR1 is ENHRY, CDR2 SYGVKD. V shed 0 bases and J shed 2 bases, with 8 bases lying between them. The CDR3 length is 14 residues. In DNA form, the CDR3 reads TGTGCCATCAGTGAGTCTGGCAGGCCCTACGAGCAGTACTTC. Translating gives CAISESGRPYEQYF.

This clonotype was seen a few times. The chain is built from TRBV30 and TRBJ2-7, with TRBD1 as a possible D gene (6 bases). The CDR3 extends over 15 amino acids. V dropped 2 bases and J dropped 3 bases, with 17 bases sitting between them. Germline CDR1 GTSNPN, CDR2 SVGIG (reference sequence). CDR3 in amino acids: CAWSPHQGQVYEQYF. CDR3 in DNA: TGTGCCTGGAGTCCTCATCAGGGACAAGTCTACGAGCAGTACTTC.